The rows below give T cell receptor beta chains drawn from one sample of a study of CD8 T cells in ankylosing spondylitis. TCRdb re-called the 5' RACE reads through MiXCR, storing one row per CDR3 protein. Of over 600,000 distinct CDR3 sequences in the sample, under 20% are singletons; the top ten hold over 15%. Sequencing was performed on blood, either unsorted or a sorted T cell fraction (not recorded which). All receptors derive from a male donor with ankylosing spondylitis. The CDR3 runs from the conserved cysteine through the conserved F or W. A D gene is named only where the DNA matches it firmly. Clone size appears in some rows only: once, few, many, or a class for an expanded clone.

d_call,j_call,clone_size,v_call,cdr3_aa,cdr3_nt
TRBD2,TRBJ2-5,few,TRBV12-3/TRBV12-4,CASRGLAGPETQYF,TGTGCCAGCAGAGGACTAGCGGGGCCGGAGACCCAGTACTTC
NA,TRBJ2-1,NA,TRBV4-3,CASSQEAVSSYNEQFF,TGCGCCAGCAGCCAAGAAGCGGTTAGCTCTTACAATGAGCAGTTCTTC
NA,TRBJ1-6,NA,TRBV21-1,CASSNRTVISSYNSPLHF,TGTGCCAGCAGCAACCGGACAGTAATTAGCTCCTATAATTCACCCCTCCACTTT
TRBD2,TRBJ2-7,NA,TRBV20-1,CSARDGGAGGPNEQYF,TGCAGTGCTAGAGATGGGGGCGCGGGAGGGCCGAACGAGCAGTACTTC
TRBD1,TRBJ1-6,few,TRBV6-5,CASSYETGYGSPLHF,TGTGCCAGCAGTTACGAGACAGGGTATGGTTCACCCCTCCACTTT
TRBD2,TRBJ2-1,NA,TRBV5-1,CASSWGKASGGNEQFF,TGCGCCAGCAGCTGGGGGAAGGCTAGCGGGGGCAATGAGCAGTTCTTC
NA,TRBJ2-3,NA,TRBV20-1,CSARVPGSTQYF,TGCAGTGCTAGAGTTCCAGGATCTACGCAGTATTTT
NA,TRBJ1-6,few,TRBV4-2,CASSHQDSPLHF,TGTGCCAGCAGCCACCAGGATTCACCCCTCCACTTT
NA,TRBJ2-1,many,TRBV11-2,CASSSGKGEHSNYNEQFF,TGTGCCAGCAGCTCTGGGAAGGGGGAACACTCTAACTACAATGAGCAGTTCTTC
NA,TRBJ2-7,NA,TRBV25-1,CASSEGWGQYF,TGTGCCAGCAGTGAAGGGTGGGGGCAGTACTTC
NA,TRBJ1-1,many,TRBV20-1,CSARGRDTEAFF,TGCAGTGCTAGGGGGAGGGACACTGAAGCTTTCTTT
NA,TRBJ2-7,NA,TRBV27,CASNHPTSAEQYF,TGTGCCAGCAATCATCCCACTAGTGCCGAGCAGTACTTC
NA,TRBJ1-5,NA,TRBV20-1,CSASALPPNQPQHF,TGCAGTGCTAGTGCCCTGCCCCCGAATCAGCCCCAGCATTTT
NA,TRBJ1-6,NA,TRBV4-2,CASSQDPDIDNSPLHF,TGTGCCAGCAGCCAAGATCCCGACATAGATAATTCACCCCTCCACTTT
TRBD1,TRBJ1-2,NA,TRBV12-3/TRBV12-4,CASSETGGRMNGYTF,TGTGCCAGCAGTGAGACAGGGGGCAGGATGAATGGCTACACCTTC